What follows are 3 T cell receptor beta chains derived from one specimen sequenced in a study of monozygotic twins with inflammatory bowel disease. TCRdb re-called the 5' RACE reads and shows each CDR3 protein once, DNA omitted. This specimen shows about 450,000 distinct CDR3 sequences; the ten leading clones hold 2% to 2.5%. Sequencing used blood. Receptor source: a human donor with ulcerative colitis or Crohn's disease, or a healthy co-twin of an affected twin (not recorded which).

The chain uses TRBV14 and TRBJ2-2; TCRdb picks TRBD2, but there is no DNA to check that call. This CDR3 is built from 13 residues. The germline gives CDR1 SGHDN, CDR2 FVKESK. CDR3 residues: CASSLLGPGELFF. Complete variable domain (other parts from reference TRBV14 and TRBJ2-2): EAGVTQFPSHSVIEKGQTVTLRCDPISGHDNLYWYRRVMGKEIKFLLHFVKESKQDESGMPNNRFLAERTGGTYSTLKVQPAELEDSGVYFCASSLLGPGELFFGEGSRLTVL.

The V call is TRBV7-9, the J call TRBJ1-1. The CDR3 covers 12 residues. Germline assignment: CDR1 SEHNR and CDR2 FQNEAQ (reference sequence). CDR3 amino acids: CASGPRNTEAFF.

V gene TRBV9 combines with J gene TRBJ2-2; TCRdb indicates TRBD2, and absent DNA this call remains unverified. Germline V gives CDR1 SGDLS, CDR2 YYNGEE. The CDR3 runs to 16 residues. The CDR3 sequence: CASSVVGGGVSGELFF.